The entry below gives a single T cell receptor beta chain sequence along with its context. Its antigen is not yet known. Per-nucleotide qualities are absent, and no much larger clonotype sits a single base away. The data are from a study of Ad26.COV2.S vaccination and SARS-CoV-2 variants (dated by TCRdb to about 2021). General notes on the study: Donors in the vaccine arm were drawn from COV1001, a multicentre, randomized, double-blind, placebo-controlled phase I-IIa trial testing Ad26.COV2.S in healthy adults. Dosing of Ad26.COV2.S was intramuscular, at either 5x10^10 or 1x10^11 viral particles, delivered as one shot or as two shots spaced 56 days apart. TCRbeta repertoire sequencing served as the tool for gauging how specific and how broad the SARS-CoV-2-reactive T cell receptors were following Ad26.COV2.S vaccination. A total of 32 samples were included in the TCR-sequenced set, comprising about 20 Ad26.COV2.S vaccine recipients, 5 placebo recipients and 8 SARS-CoV-2 convalescent individuals. Trial participants were randomized into five groups of five: low-dose or high-dose Ad26.COV2.S given once or twice, or placebo on both occasions. Investigators remained blinded to trial group allocation during experiments and outcome assessment.

As encoded in the germline V gene, CDR1 is SGHVS while CDR2 is FQNEAQ. The CDR3 numbers 15 residues from cysteine through phenylalanine. Only the CDR3 part of the read is kept: 45 bases, read in frame from the first base. Relative to germline, V is 0 bases shorter and J is 0 bases shorter, with 9 bases between their ends. Summary of the overall study and its limitations: The authors noted that total T cell responses may have been underestimated by the TCR breadth and depth analyses. Compared with placebo recipients, Ad26.COV2.S recipients showed higher spike-specific TCR breadth (P = 0.0014). Substantial breadth of spike-specific CD8+ and CD4+ T cell responses was reported after vaccination. Vaccine and placebo recipients had comparable non-spike TCR breadth, which fits with the vaccine containing only spike. Comparing responses between vaccine doses or regimens was not something the study was powered to do.

The treatment or condition label for this specimen denotes: some 19 received Ad26.COV2.S at low or high dose, single or two shots; five or six received placebo; per-sample allocation not given. Repertoires of vaccine and placebo recipients were sequenced from samples taken on day 63 after the first injection. Between 29 July and 7 August 2020, Cohort 1b enrolled about two dozen adults aged 18-55 years at one site in Boston, USA. As a vaccine, Ad26.COV2.S was a replication-incompetent adenovirus type 26 vector that expressed a prefusion-stabilized SARS-CoV-2 spike protein derived from the original Wuhan strain. The immunoSEQ Assay was used to sequence TCRbeta CDR3 regions. After extraction, genomic DNA underwent amplification by bias-controlled multiplex PCR, followed by high-throughput sequencing. In the paper's pipeline: To quantify the absolute abundance of every unique TCRbeta CDR3 region, sequences were collapsed and filtered. T cell fraction was estimated by normalization of TCRbeta template counts to usable DNA, with usable DNA being measured through amplification of reference genes present in all nucleated cells. Repertoire TCRs were annotated as SARS-CoV-2-specific by exact matching of V gene, CDR3 amino acid sequence and J gene to a known reactive TCR set. The reference SARS-CoV-2 TCR set was obtained from MIRA and was filtered for enrichment in COVID-19-positive ImmuneCODE repertoires, whereby public or cross-reactive TCRs were removed. Using the MIRA antigens, annotated TCRs were further analysed by specific ORF or by position within an ORF. Breadth was defined as annotated unique rearrangements over total unique productive rearrangements; depth was the summed frequency of those rearrangements. Two-sided Wilcoxon rank-sum tests were applied when comparing TCR breadth between groups. As stored in TCRdb, this immuneACCESS dataset retains in-frame rearrangements with V and J assigned. A fraction of the clones does not appear; measured against another copy, unresolved V genes explain less than half of the discrepancy, and the remainder lacks a known reason. That table gives V, J and clone size, and the DNA gave D and trimming. The sample table records 350,000 to 450,000 clones; about four fifths of these occur just once. The ten largest make up just under 7.5% of the sample.

This receptor chain uses TRBV7-8 and TRBJ2-7; no D segment can be confidently identified. This receptor was taken from a person aged 18 to 65 who received the Ad26.COV2.S COVID-19 vaccine or a placebo. Source: peripheral blood, taken in a trial of Ad26.COV2.S vaccine versus placebo. The CDR3 region reads CASSLAGSSSYEQYF. The DNA is TGTGCCAGCAGCTTAGCGGGGTCTAGCTCCTACGAGCAGTACTTC.